The clone carrying this T cell receptor beta chain was seen only a few times. These data belong to a study of spatial heterogeneity in lung cancer. V was cut by 4 bases and J by 0 bases, with 7 bases left in between. Looked up from germline, CDR1 is SGHRS and CDR2 is YFSETQ. The CDR3 consists of 14 residues. Regarding time point: blood at routine non-recurrence follow-up after resection. TCRs were sequenced from unsorted whole RNA of tumor, nontumor lung or PBMC. MiXCR was run by TCRdb on the 5' RACE reads, yielding one entry per CDR3 protein. The top ten hold over 30% of the sample, which has tens of thousands of distinct CDR3 sequences, around 6.7% seen once.

This material consisted of PBMCs, taken at follow-up. The chain recombines TRBV5-1 with TRBJ2-2; D tentatively reads TRBD1 or TRBD2 (5 bases each). The TCR was taken from a female donor with early-stage non-small cell lung cancer. The CDR3 here is CASSVGPNTGELFF. For the CDR3, the DNA is TGCGCCAGCAGCGTGGGACCGAACACCGGGGAGCTGTTTTTT.